Shown below are 8 T cell receptor beta chains from a single sample sequenced in a study of monozygotic twins with inflammatory bowel disease. TCRdb re-called the 5' RACE reads and shows each CDR3 protein once, DNA omitted. The sample shows 350,000 to 550,000 distinct CDR3 sequences, and 2% to 3% sits with its ten largest clones. What was sequenced was blood. The origin of the receptors is a human donor with ulcerative colitis or Crohn's disease, or a healthy co-twin of an affected twin (not recorded which).

The chain employs TRBV5-1 and TRBJ2-3; lacking DNA, the TRBD2 call made by TCRdb goes unchecked. Germline V gene data show CDR1 as SGHRS and CDR2 as YFSETQ. The CDR3 sequence is 15 residues long. This CDR3 reads CASSSTTRSTDTQYF.

This chain uses TRBV7-6 with TRBJ1-1. Germline V gene lookup returns CDR1 SGHVS and CDR2 FNYEAQ. The CDR3 runs 14 residues. CDR3 sequence reads: CASTTLLMNTEAFF.

The chain employs TRBV28 and TRBJ1-5; the TCRdb D gene call, TRBD1, has no DNA to confirm it. CDR1 and CDR2 from the germline V gene are MDHEN and SYDVKM. The CDR3 length is 16 residues. CDR3 sequence: CASSFSKQGRGQPQHF.

The rearrangement links TRBV7-8 to TRBJ1-4; absent DNA, TCRdb's TRBD1 call cannot be checked. Per the germline V gene, CDR1 is SGHVS and CDR2 is FQNEAQ. The CDR3 covers 16 residues. The CDR3 protein is CASSLSPPDNHEKLFF.

The chain links TRBV7-2 to TRBJ2-2; TCRdb outputs TRBD1, but without DNA this stays unchecked. The germline V gene has CDR1 SGHTA and CDR2 FQGNSA. CDR3 size: 16 residues. This CDR3 reads CASSLRQGIIPGELFF.

The chain recombines TRBV2 with TRBJ2-5; there is no DNA to check the TCRdb D call of TRBD1. Germline values: CDR1 SNHLY, CDR2 FYNNEI. This CDR3 comprises 15 residues. CDR3 residues: CASKEEQGARETQYF.

This rearrangement joins TRBV9 to TRBJ2-1; the TCRdb D gene call, TRBD1, has no DNA to confirm it. The CDR3 length is 15 residues. Germline CDR1 SGDLS, CDR2 YYNGEE. The CDR3 loop is CASSAWTGSYNEQFF.

This chain connects TRBV12-2 to TRBJ1-4; TCRdb reports TRBD1, a call that lacks DNA to check it against. TRBV12-2 corresponds to a pseudogene. CDR3 size: 18 residues. This chain's CDR3 is CASRLEPPRQGNNEKLFF.